This T cell receptor beta chain was found in a study of chemoradiotherapy in HPV16-positive cancers. The CDR3 extends over 15 amino acids. V gave up 2 bases and J gave up 4 bases, with 12 bases separating them. Germline CDR1 and CDR2: LNHDA and SQIVND (reference sequence). The repertoire was sequenced with immunoSEQ multiplex PCR; TCRdb's copy has only in-frame clones and lacks some. Among tens of thousands of clones, less than 90% were seen once, and the ten largest hold 4.5%. Findings and caveats of the study: Non-HPV-specific T cells did not expand in tumors during treatment, whereas candidate HPV-specific clones and E7-related motifs did.

Details on this clone: What it binds is not known.

The starting material was blood, obtained from a patient who underwent chemoradiotherapy. The genes are TRBV19 and TRBJ1-5; a weak D match, TRBD1 (6 bases). The TCR comes from a human donor with HPV-associated anogenital cancer. The CDR3 loop reads CASSIKGQGNQPQHF. The CDR3, as DNA: TGTGCCAGTAGTATAAAAGGGCAGGGGAATCAGCCCCAGCATTTT.